This T cell receptor (beta chain) was obtained from a study of T cell repertoires in aging, cancer and after chemotherapy. Study-level information: Donors were grouped into six age bands spanning 30 or younger through 70 or older. Roughly 8.8 million TCR reads made up the full dataset. Clear clonal overlap appeared across healthy donor samples taken over several months to years. Broader study findings: Healthy donors lost TCR diversity with age mainly through richness, cancer patients through richness and evenness.

Rearranged V-D-J TRB sequences were amplified with a mixed TRB-A/B primer pool. TCRdb re-derived calls from the multiplex PCR reads in MiXCR, one entry per CDR3 protein. The data hold roughly 9,100 distinct CDR3 sequences, with more than 25% observed a single time. Germline V lookup: CDR1 MNHEY, CDR2 SVGAGI. The CDR3 totals 15 residues. J lost 7 bases, V lost 5 bases, and 6 bases had no gene match. As regards this clonotype: Its cognate antigen is unknown.

Peripheral blood genomic DNA, not sorted cells or RNA, was the template. The V call is TRBV6-5, the J call TRBJ2-1, with TRBD2 identical over 12 bases. Sequenced: blood. The receptor comes from a human donor in good health. The CDR3 sequence is CASSEETSGGNEQFF. The CDR3, as DNA: TGTGCCAGCAGTGAGGAGACTAGCGGGGGTAATGAGCAGTTCTTC.